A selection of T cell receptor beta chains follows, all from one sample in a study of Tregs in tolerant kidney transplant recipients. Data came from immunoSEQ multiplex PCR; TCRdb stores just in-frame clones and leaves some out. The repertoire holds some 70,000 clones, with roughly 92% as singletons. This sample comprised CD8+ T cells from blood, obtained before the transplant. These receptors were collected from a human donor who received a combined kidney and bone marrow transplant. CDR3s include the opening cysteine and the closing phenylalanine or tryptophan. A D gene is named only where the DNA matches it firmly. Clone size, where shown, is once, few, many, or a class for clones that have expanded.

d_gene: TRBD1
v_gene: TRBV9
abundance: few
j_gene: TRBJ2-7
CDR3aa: CASSGADRGDYEQYF
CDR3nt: TGTGCCAGCAGCGGAGCGGACAGGGGGGACTACGAGCAGTACTTC

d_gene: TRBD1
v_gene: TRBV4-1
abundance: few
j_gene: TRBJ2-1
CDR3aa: CASSQDTGQGDNEQFF
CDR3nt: TGCGCCAGCAGCCAAGACACGGGACAGGGCGACAATGAGCAGTTCTTC

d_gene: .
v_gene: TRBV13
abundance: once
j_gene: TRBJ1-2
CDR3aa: CASSIPIEGGGGYTF
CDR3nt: TGTGCCAGCAGCATACCCATTGAAGGGGGGGGTGGCTACACCTTC

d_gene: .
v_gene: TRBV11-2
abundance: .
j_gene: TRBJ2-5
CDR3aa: CASSLYDGQYF
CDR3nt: TGTGCCAGCAGCTTATACGACGGGCAGTACTTC

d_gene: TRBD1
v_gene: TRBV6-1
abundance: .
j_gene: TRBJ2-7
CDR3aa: CASSGWTGSYEQYF
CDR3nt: TGTGCCAGCAGTGGTTGGACAGGCTCCTACGAGCAGTACTTC

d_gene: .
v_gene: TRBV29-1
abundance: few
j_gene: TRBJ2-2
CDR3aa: CSVEEGTANTGELFF
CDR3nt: TGCAGCGTTGAGGAGGGGACCGCGAACACCGGGGAGCTGTTTTTT

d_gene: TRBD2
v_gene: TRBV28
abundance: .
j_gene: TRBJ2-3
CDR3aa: CASSGGGTDTQYF
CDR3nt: TGTGCCAGCAGCGGGGGAGGGACAGATACGCAGTATTTT

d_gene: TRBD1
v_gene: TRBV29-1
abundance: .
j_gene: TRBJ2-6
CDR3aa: CSVPGQGAAGANVLTF
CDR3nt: TGCAGCGTTCCGGGACAGGGGGCTGCTGGGGCCAACGTCCTGACTTTC

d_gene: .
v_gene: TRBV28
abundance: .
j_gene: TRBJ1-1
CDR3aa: CASSSQYPGDTNTEAFF
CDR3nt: TGTGCCAGCAGTTCTCAATACCCCGGTGACACAAACACTGAAGCTTTCTTT

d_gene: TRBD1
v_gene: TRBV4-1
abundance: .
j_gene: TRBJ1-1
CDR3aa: CASSQGGQGSTEAFF
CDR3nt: TGCGCCAGCAGCCAAGGGGGACAGGGGAGCACTGAAGCTTTCTTT

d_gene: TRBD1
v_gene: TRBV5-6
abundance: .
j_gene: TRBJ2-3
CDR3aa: CASSLFGQGIDTQYF
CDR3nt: TGTGCCAGCAGCTTGTTCGGACAGGGAATAGATACGCAGTATTTT

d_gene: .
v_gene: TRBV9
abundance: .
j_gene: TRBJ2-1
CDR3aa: CASSVVTGNEQFF
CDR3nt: TGTGCCAGCAGCGTAGTGACTGGGAATGAGCAGTTCTTC

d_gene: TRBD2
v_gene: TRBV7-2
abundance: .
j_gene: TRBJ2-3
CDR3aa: CASSLTTSGSTDTQYF
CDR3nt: TGTGCCAGCAGCTTAACGACTAGCGGTAGCACAGATACGCAGTATTTT

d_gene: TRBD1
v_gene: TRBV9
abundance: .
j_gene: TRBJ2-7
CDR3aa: CASSVAGGKTYEQYF
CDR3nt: TGTGCCAGCAGCGTCGCAGGGGGCAAAACCTACGAGCAGTACTTC

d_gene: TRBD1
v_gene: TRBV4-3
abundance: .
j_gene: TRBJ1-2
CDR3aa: CASSLGQGTYGYTF
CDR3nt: TGCGCCAGCAGCCTCGGACAGGGAACCTATGGCTACACCTTC

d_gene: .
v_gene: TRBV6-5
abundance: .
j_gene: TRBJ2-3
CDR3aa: CASSAHAADTQYF
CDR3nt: TGTGCCAGCAGTGCCCATGCAGCGGATACGCAGTATTTT

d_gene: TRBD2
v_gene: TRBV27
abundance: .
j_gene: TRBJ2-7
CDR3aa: CASSSGLVKGLHEQYF
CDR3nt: TGTGCCAGCAGTTCCGGACTAGTCAAAGGACTGCACGAGCAGTACTTC

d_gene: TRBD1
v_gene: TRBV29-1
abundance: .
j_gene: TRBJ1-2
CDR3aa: CSVVDREANYGYTF
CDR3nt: TGCAGCGTTGTAGACAGGGAGGCTAACTATGGCTACACCTTC

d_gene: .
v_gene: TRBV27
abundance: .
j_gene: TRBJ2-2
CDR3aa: CASAPLANTGELFF
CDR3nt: TGTGCCAGCGCTCCTCTAGCAAACACCGGGGAGCTGTTTTTT

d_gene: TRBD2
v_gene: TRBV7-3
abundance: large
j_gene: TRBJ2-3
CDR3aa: CASSRLAGYTDTQYF
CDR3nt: TGTGCCAGCAGCCGACTAGCGGGGTACACAGATACGCAGTATTTT

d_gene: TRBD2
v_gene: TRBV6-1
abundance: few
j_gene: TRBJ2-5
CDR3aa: CASSAGTSSPPRETQYF
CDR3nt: TGTGCCAGCAGTGCCGGGACTAGCAGCCCGCCGAGAGAGACCCAGTACTTC

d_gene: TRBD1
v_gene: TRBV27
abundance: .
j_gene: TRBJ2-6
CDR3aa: CASSEVYGTGASGANVLTF
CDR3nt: TGTGCCAGCAGTGAAGTTTACGGGACAGGGGCATCTGGGGCCAACGTCCTGACTTTC

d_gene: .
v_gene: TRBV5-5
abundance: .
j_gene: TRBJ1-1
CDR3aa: CASSLYAGGGNTEAFF
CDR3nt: TGTGCCAGCAGCTTATACGCGGGGGGAGGGAACACTGAAGCTTTCTTT

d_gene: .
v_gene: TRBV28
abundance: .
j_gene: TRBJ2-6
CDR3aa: CASSFRESGANVLTF
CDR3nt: TGTGCCAGCAGTTTCCGAGAATCTGGGGCCAACGTCCTGACTTTC

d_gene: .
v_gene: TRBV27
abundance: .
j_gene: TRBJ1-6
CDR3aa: CASSLRDTSLRNSPLHF
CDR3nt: TGTGCCAGCAGTTTACGGGACACATCCCTTCGTAATTCACCCCTCCACTTT

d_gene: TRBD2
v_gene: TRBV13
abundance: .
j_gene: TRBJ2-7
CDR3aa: CASSSGGAPSPYEQYF
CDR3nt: TGTGCCAGCAGTTCCGGGGGGGCGCCCTCTCCATACGAGCAGTACTTC

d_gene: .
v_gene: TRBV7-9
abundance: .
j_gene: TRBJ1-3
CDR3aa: CASSLGGSSGNTIYF
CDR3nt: TGTGCCAGCAGCTTAGGCGGCAGCTCTGGAAACACCATATATTTT

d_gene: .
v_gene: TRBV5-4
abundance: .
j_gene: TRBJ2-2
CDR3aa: CASSRGGGELFF
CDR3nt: TGTGCCAGCAGCAGGGGTGGCGGGGAGCTGTTTTTT

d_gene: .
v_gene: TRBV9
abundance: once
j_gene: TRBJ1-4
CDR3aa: CASSVGTVHEKLFF
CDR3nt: TGTGCCAGCAGCGTAGGGACAGTCCACGAAAAACTGTTTTTT

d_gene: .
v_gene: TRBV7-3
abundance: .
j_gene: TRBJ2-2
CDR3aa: CASSLGHHVAGELFF
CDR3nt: TGTGCCAGCAGCTTAGGACACCACGTGGCCGGGGAGCTGTTTTTT